These 6 T cell receptor beta chains originate from one sample sequenced in a study of blood T cell repertoires in COVID-19. Libraries were prepared by immunoSEQ multiplex PCR; TCRdb keeps only in-frame clonotypes and omits some of them. Counted here are about 45,000 clones, around 85% occurring once; the ten biggest clones make up around 29%. Sequenced sample: peripheral blood. These receptors came from a woman of 80 years or more with acute or convalescent COVID-19.

The chain links TRBV11-2 to TRBJ2-5; 9 positions match TRBD2. CDR3 length: 16 amino acids. With 1 base clipped from V and 2 bases from J, the junction kept 5 bases outside the gene matches. Germline CDR1 SGHAT, CDR2 FQNNGV. The CDR3: CASSLVASGRQETQYF. For the CDR3, the DNA is TGTGCCAGCAGCTTAGTAGCCAGCGGGAGGCAAGAGACCCAGTACTTC.

J is TRBJ1-2 and V is TRBV6-4; no clear D. Per the germline V gene, CDR1 is MRHNA and CDR2 is SNTAGT. Trimming removed 4 bases at V and 3 bases at J, with 3 bases between. The CDR3 totals 11 residues. CDR3 loop: CASSGDYGYTF. DNA of the CDR3: TGTGCCAGCAGTGGAGACTATGGCTACACCTTC.

V and J are TRBV28 and TRBJ2-7, with D perhaps matching TRBD1 (5 bases). The CDR3 totals 15 residues. The V end lost 2 bases, the J end lost 0 bases, and 11 bases lay between the germline ends. Germline lookup yields CDR1 MDHEN and CDR2 SYDVKM. The CDR3 spells CASSLDSQFSYEQYF. For the CDR3, the DNA is TGTGCCAGCAGTTTAGACAGCCAATTCTCCTACGAGCAGTACTTC.

V is TRBV27 and J is TRBJ1-1; 8 bases agree with TRBD1. V shed 7 bases and J 4 bases; nucleotides not matched to a gene: 5. Germline V gives CDR1 MNHEY, CDR2 SMNVEV (reference sequence). The CDR3 spans 13 residues. The CDR3 loop reads CASIRQGTTEAFF. Written as DNA, the CDR3 is TGTGCCAGCATACGACAGGGGACCACTGAAGCTTTCTTT.

This clone was observed a single time. This chain connects TRBV19 to TRBJ2-1, with 11 positions matching TRBD2. The V gene end was trimmed by 11 bases and the J gene end by 9 bases; junction bases not matched to a gene: 21. Germline V lookup: CDR1 LNHDA, CDR2 SQIVND (reference sequence). The CDR3 has 17 residues. The chain's CDR3 is CASSPQGASGRIPEQFF. CDR3 coding DNA: TGTGCCTCCTCCCCGCAAGGAGCTAGCGGGAGGATTCCTGAGCAGTTCTTC.

The chain is built from TRBV3-1 (or the pseudogene TRBV3-2) and TRBJ1-5; D gene uncertain. Trimming left V 1 base short and J 7 bases short, with 8 bases between. This CDR3 is 13 amino acids long. The germline V gene encodes CDR1 LGHDT and CDR2 YNNKEL (reference sequence). CDR3 region: CASSQAAGQPQHF. The CDR3 DNA reads TGTGCCAGCAGCCAAGCCGCGGGCCAGCCCCAGCATTTT.